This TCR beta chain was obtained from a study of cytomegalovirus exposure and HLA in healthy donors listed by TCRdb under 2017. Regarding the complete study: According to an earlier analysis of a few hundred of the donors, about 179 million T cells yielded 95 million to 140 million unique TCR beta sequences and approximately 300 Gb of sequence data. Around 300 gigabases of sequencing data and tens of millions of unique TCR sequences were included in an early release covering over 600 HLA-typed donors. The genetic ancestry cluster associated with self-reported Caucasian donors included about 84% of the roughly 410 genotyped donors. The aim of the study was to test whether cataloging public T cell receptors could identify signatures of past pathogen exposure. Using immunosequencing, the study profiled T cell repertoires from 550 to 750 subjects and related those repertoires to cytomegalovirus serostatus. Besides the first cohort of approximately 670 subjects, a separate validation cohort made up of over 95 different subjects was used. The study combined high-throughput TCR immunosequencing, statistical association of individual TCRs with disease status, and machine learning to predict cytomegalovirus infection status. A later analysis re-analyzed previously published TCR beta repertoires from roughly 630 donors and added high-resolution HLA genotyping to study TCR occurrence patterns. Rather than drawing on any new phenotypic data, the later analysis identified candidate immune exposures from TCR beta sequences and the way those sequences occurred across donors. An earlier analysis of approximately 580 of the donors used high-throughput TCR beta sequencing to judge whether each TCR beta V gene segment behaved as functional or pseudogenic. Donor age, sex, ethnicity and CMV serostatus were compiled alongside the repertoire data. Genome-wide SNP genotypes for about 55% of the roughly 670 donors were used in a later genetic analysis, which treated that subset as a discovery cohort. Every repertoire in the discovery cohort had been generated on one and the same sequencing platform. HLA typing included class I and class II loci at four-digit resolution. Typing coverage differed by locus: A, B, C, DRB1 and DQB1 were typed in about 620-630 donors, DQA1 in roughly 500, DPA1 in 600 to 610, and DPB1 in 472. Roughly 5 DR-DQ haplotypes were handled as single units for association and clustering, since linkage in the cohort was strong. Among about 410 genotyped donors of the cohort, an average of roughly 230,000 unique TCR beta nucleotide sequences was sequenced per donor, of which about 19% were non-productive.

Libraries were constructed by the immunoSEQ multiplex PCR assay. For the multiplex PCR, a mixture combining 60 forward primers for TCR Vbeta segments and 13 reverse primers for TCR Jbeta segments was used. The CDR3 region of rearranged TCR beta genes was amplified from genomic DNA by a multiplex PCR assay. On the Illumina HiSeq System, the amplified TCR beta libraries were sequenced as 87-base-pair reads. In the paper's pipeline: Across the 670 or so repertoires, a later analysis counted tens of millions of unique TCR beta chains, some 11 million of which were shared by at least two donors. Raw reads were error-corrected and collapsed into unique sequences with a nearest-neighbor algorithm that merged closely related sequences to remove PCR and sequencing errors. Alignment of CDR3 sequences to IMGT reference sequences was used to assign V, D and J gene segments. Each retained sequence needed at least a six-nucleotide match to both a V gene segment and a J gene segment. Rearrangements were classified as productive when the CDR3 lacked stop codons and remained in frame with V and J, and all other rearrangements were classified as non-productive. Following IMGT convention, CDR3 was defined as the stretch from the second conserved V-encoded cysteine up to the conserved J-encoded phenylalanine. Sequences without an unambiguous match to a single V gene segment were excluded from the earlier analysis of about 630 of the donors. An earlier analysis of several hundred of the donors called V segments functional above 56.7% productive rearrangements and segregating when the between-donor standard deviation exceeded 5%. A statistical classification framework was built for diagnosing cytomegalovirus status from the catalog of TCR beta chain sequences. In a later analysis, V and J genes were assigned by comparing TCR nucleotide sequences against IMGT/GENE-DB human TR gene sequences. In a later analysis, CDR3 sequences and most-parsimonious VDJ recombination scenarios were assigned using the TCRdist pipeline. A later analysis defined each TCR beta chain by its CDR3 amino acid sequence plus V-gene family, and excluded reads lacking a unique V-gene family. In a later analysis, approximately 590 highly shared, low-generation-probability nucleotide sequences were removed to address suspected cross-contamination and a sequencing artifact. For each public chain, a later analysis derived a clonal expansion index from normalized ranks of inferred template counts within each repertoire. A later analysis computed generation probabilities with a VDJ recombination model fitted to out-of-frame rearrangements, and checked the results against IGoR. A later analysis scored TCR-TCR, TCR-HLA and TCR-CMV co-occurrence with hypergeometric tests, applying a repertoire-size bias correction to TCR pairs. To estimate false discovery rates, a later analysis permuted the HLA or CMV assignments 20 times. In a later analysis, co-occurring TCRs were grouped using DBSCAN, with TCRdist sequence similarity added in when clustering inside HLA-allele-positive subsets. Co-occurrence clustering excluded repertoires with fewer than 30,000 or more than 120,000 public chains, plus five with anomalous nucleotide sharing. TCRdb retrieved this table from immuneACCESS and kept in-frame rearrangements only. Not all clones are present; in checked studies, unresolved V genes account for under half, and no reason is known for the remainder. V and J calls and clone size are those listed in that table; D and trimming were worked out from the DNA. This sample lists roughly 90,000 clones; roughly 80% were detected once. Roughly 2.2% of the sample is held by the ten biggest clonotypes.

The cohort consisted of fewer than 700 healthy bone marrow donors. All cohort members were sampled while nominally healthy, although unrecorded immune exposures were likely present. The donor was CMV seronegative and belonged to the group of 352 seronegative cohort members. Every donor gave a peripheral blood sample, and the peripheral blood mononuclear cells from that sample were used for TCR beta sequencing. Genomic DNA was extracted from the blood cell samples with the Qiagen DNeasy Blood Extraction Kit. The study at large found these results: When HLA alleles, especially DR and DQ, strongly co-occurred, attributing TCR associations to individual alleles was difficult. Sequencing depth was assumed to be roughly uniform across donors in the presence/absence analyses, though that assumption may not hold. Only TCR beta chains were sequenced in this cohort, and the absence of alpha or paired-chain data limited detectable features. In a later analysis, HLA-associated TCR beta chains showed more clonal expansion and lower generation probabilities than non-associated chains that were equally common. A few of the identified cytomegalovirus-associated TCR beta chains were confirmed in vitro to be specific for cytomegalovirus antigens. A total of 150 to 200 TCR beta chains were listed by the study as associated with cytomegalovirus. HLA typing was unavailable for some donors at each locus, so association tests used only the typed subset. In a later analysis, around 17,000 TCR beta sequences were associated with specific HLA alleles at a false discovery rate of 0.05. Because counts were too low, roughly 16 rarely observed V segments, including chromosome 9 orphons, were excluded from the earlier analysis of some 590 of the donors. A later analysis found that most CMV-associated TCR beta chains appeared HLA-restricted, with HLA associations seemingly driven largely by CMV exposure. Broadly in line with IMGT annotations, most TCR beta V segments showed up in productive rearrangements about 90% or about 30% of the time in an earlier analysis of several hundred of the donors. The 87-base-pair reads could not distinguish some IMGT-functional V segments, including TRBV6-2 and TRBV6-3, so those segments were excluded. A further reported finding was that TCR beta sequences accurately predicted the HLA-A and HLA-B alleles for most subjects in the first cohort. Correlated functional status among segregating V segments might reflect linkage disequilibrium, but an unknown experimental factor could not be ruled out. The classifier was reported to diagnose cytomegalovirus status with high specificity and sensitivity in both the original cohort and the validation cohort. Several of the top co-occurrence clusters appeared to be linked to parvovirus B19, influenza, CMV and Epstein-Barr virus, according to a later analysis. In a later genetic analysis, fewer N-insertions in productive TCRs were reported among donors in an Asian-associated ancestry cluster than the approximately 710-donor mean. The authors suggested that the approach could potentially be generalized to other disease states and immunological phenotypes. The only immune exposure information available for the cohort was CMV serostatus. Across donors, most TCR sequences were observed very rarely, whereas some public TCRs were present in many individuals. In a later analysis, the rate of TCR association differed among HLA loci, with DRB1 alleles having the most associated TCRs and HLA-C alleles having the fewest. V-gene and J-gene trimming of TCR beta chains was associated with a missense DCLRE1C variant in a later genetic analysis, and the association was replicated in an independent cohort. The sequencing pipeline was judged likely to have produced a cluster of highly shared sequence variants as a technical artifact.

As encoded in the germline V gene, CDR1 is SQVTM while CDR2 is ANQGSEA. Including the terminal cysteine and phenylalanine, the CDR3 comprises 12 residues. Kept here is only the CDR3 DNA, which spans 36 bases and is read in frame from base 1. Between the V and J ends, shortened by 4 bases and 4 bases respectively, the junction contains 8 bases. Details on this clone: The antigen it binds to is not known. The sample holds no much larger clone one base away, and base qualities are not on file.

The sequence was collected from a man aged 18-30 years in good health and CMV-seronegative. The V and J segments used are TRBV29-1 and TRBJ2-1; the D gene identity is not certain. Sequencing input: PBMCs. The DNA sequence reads TGCAGCGTTGCAGCAGGATACAATGAGCAGTTCTTC. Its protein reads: CSVAAGYNEQFF.